The 9 T cell receptor beta chains reported below all come from one sample, sequenced in a study of T cells in Graves' hyperthyroidism and ophthalmopathy (dated by TCRdb to the late 2010s). To prepare the library, multiplex PCR was applied. The listed sequencing device is Illumina HiSeq 2000. Amplification of TCR beta CDR3 regions was carried out from RNA transcripts. The first round of RT-PCR for the TCR CDR3 was performed with the HTBI primer set and the Qiagen OneStep RT-PCR kit. In-frame beta chains were kept once TCRdb had trimmed the public reads at Q25 with fastp and called clones with MiXCR. Rows merge per CDR3 protein into single entries with the most common DNA and genes. The sample has under 700,000 distinct CDR3 sequences on record, 40% to 55% of them singletons. The top ten constitute 8.2% of the sample. The specimen sequenced was peripheral blood or thyroid tissue (not recorded which). These TCRs come from a young woman with Graves' hyperthyroidism. Donor details come from another sample of the same person, matched by shared clones.

V usage is TRBV29-1 and J usage is TRBJ1-2; TRBD1 matches 11 bases. Germline CDR1 is SQVTM and CDR2 is ANQGSEA. The CDR3 runs 14 residues. V lost 2 bases and J lost 3; bases outside the gene matches: 2. In nucleotides, the CDR3 is TGCAGCGTTGAACGGGACAGGGGGGACTATGGCTACACCTTC. It is translated as CSVERDRGDYGYTF.

The chain carries TRBV2 and TRBJ1-5; the D gene is possibly TRBD1 (6 bases). This CDR3 contains 13 residues. Trimming pared 5 bases from V and 10 bases from J, leaving 15 bases between. Germline V lookup: CDR1 SNHLY, CDR2 FYNNEI. CDR3: CASSPEGGTPQHF. For the CDR3, the DNA is TGTGCCAGCAGTCCCGAGGGGGGGACACCCCAGCATTTT. The full variable domain, with the rest looked up from reference TRBV2 and TRBJ1-5, is EPEVTQTPSHQVTQMGQEVILRCVPISNHLYFYWYRQILGQKVEFLVSFYNNEISEKSEIFDDQFSVERPDGSNFTLKIRSTKLEDSAMYFCASSPEGGTPQHFGDGTRLSIL.

V usage is TRBV20-1 and J usage is TRBJ2-7; 10 bases are shared with TRBD1. Germline trimming cut 3 bases from V and 3 bases from J; bases unmatched to any gene: 8. Per germline, CDR1 DFQATT and CDR2 SNEGSKA (reference sequence). CDR3 length: 15 residues. The CDR3 here is CSARPGTGAGYEQYF. The CDR3 coding sequence is TGCAGTGCTAGGCCGGGGACAGGGGCCGGCTACGAGCAGTACTTC.

This clonotype has just a few counts. J is TRBJ2-5 and V is TRBV2; unclear D gene. This CDR3 is built from 14 residues. V lost 2 bases to trimming and J lost 1 base, with 8 bases between them. The germline V gene has CDR1 SNHLY and CDR2 FYNNEI. In DNA, the CDR3 is TGTGCCAGCAGTGAATACCAGGTCCAAGAGACCCAGTACTTC. Its protein is CASSEYQVQETQYF.

In this sample, this clonotype turned up many times. CDR3 loop: CASSVGSGTSYEQYF. The CDR3 DNA reads as TGTGCCAGTAGTGTCGGAAGCGGGACGAGCTACGAGCAGTACTTC. The chain employs TRBV19 and TRBJ2-7; 7 positions match TRBD2. The V gene's germline CDR1 is LNHDA and CDR2 SQIVND (reference sequence). The CDR3 runs 15 residues. V lost 5 bases and J lost 3; bases outside the gene matches: 10.

The chain joins TRBV14 to TRBJ1-6; D gene ambiguous. Trimming pared 1 base from V and 7 bases from J, leaving 20 bases between. The CDR3 contains 18 residues. CDR1 and CDR2 (germline): SGHDN, FVKESK. The CDR3 here is CASSQVGWAQSPNSPLHF. Written as DNA, the CDR3 is TGTGCCAGCAGCCAAGTCGGGTGGGCACAGTCCCCCAATTCACCCCTCCACTTT.

The V and J genes are TRBV24-1 and TRBJ2-5; D might be TRBD1 or TRBD2, each matching 5 bases. Germline loops: CDR1 KGHDR, CDR2 SFDVKD. The CDR3 spans 14 residues. Trimming stripped 4 bases from V and 2 bases from J, with 10 bases between. CDR3 sequence reads: CATSDPGRQETQYF. In nucleotides, the CDR3 is TGTGCCACCAGTGACCCGGGACGACAAGAGACCCAGTACTTC.

This sequence joins TRBV5-1 and TRBJ2-7, with no clear D. CDR3 size: 16 residues. The germline CDR1 and CDR2 sequences are SGHRS and YFSETQ. V lost 0 bases and J lost 1, with 14 bases in between. In DNA form, the CDR3 reads TGCGCCAGCAGCTTGGGGGGTGGGTCAACGTCCTACGAGCAGTACTTC. Encoded protein: CASSLGGGSTSYEQYF.

The genes are TRBV25-1 and TRBJ2-7, with TRBD1 matching over 7 bases. The J segment lost 5 bases and the V segment lost 9 bases, leaving 10 bases of the junction unmatched. Germline V gene sequence: CDR1 MGHDK, CDR2 SYGVNS. CDR3 length: 13 residues. Here the CDR3 reads CASEPGTADEQYF. CDR3 in DNA: TGTGCCAGTGAGCCGGGGACAGCCGACGAGCAGTACTTC.